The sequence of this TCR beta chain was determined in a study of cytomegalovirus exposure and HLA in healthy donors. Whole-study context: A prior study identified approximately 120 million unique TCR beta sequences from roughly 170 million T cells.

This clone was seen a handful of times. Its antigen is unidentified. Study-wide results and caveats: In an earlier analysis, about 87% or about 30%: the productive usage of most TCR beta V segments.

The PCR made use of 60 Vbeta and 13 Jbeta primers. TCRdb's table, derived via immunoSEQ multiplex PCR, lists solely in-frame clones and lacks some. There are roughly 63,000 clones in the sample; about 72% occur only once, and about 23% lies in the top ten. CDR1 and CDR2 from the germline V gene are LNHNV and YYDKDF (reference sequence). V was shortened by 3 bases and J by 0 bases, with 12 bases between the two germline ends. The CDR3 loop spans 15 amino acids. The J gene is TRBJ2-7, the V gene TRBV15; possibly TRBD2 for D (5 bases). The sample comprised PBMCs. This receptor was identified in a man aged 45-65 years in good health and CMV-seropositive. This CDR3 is CATSSVRGTSYEQYF. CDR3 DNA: TGTGCCACCAGCAGCGTCCGGGGTACCTCCTACGAGCAGTACTTC.